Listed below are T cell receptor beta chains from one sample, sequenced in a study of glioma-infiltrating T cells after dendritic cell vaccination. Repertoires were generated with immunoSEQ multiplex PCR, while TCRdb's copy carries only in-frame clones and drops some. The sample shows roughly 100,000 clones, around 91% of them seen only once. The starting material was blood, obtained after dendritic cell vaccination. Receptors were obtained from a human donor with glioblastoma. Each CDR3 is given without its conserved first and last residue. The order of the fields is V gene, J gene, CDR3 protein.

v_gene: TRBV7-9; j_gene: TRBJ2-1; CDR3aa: ASSQDGRDEQF
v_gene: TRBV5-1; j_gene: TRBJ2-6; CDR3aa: ASSLPQGTGANVLT
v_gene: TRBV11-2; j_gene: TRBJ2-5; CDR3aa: ASSSSSGGGLIGETQY
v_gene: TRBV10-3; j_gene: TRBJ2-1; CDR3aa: ASSGLAENNEQF
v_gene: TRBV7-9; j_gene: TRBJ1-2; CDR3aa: ASSLGTDRGDYGYT
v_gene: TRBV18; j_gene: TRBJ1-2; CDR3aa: ASSPMRDNYGYT
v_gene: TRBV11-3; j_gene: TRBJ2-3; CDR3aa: ASSLGETLLDTQY
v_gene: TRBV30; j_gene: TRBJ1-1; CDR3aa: AWSPPRTGNTEAF
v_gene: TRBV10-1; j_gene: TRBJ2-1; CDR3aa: ASSLAGLANEQF
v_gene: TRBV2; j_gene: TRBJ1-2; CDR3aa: ASSGVRGRGYT
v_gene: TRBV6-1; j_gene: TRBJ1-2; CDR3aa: ASSAMPGQGDGYT
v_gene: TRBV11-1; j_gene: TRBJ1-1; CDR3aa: ASSLEGRVSTEAF